Shown below are 21 T cell receptor beta chains from a single sample sequenced in a study of CD8 T cells in Susac syndrome. Random hexamers were used to reverse transcribe 0.5 to 1 ug of RNA. TCRdb re-derived calls from the immunoSEQ multiplex PCR reads in MiXCR, one entry per CDR3 protein. Altogether some 150,000 distinct CDR3 sequences are present, less than 95% being singletons, with the ten largest covering about 0.076%. Sequencing was carried out using CD4+ T cells from PBMCs. Every receptor here comes from a human donor in good health.

The CDR3 DNA is TGTGCCAGCAGCGCTACAGGATACTCGGCCTACGAGCAGTACTTC. Its translation: CASSATGYSAYEQYF. The J gene is TRBJ2-7, the V gene TRBV7-9; tentative D call: TRBD1 (5 bases). V shed 5 bases and J shed 2 bases, with 16 bases lying between them. The CDR3 consists of 15 residues. From germline, CDR1 is SEHNR and CDR2 FQNEAQ (reference sequence). Full variable domain (missing parts from reference TRBV7-9 and TRBJ2-7): DTGVSQNPRHKITKRGQNVTFRCDPISEHNRLYWYRQTLGQGPEFLTYFQNEAQLEKSRLLSDRFSAERPKGSFSTLEIQRTEQGDSAMYLCASSATGYSAYEQYFGPGTRLTVT.

J is TRBJ2-4 and V is TRBV20-1; TRBD2 might be the D (7 bases). Germline V lookup: CDR1 DFQATT, CDR2 SNEGSKA (reference sequence). The germline V and J ends were trimmed by 3 bases and 5 bases, with 17 bases remaining between them. CDR3 length: 15 residues. The DNA for the CDR3 is TGCAGTGCTAGTGAGGGGGGGACTGGACAAAACATTCAGTACTTC. Protein sequence: CSASEGGTGQNIQYF.

The V and J genes are TRBV2 and TRBJ2-3; 11 bases line up with TRBD2. The germline gives CDR1 SNHLY, CDR2 FYNNEI. V gave up 5 bases and J gave up 6 bases; unmatched junction bases: 10. The CDR3 is 16 residues long. CDR3 protein: CASSLAGGFLMDTQYF. As DNA, the CDR3 is TGTGCCAGCAGTCTAGCGGGAGGCTTTTTGATGGATACGCAGTATTTT.

This clonotype has a single count. CDR3 residues: CASSFWAGNGGAYGYTF. The CDR3 region has the DNA TGTGCCAGCAGTTTTTGGGCCGGTAACGGGGGCGCGTATGGCTACACCTTC. The chain combines TRBV12-3 or TRBV12-4 with TRBJ1-2, with a possible D match to TRBD1 (6 bases). This CDR3 comprises 17 residues. V shed 3 bases and J shed 5 bases, with 22 bases lying between them.

The chain couples TRBV7-2 to TRBJ1-2; TRBD1 is a possible D gene (5 bases). There are 12 residues in the CDR3. Trimming shortened V by 4 bases and J by 7 bases, and 10 bases separated the two germline ends. CDR1 is SGHTA, CDR2 FQGNSA, per germline. The CDR3 loop reads CASSYHGGGYTF. CDR3 coding DNA: TGTGCCAGCAGCTACCACGGGGGTGGCTACACCTTC.

The rearrangement links TRBV20-1 to TRBJ2-3; 7 bases are a match to TRBD1. The CDR3 sequence is 16 residues long. Per the germline V gene, CDR1 is DFQATT and CDR2 is SNEGSKA (reference sequence). J gave up 6 bases and V 0 bases, and 12 bases lay outside the gene matches. The CDR3 DNA follows: TGCAGTGCTAGAGATCCGGTTACAGGGGTCGGGGATACGCAGTATTTT. Its translation: CSARDPVTGVGDTQYF.

CDR3 sequence: CASSYDGLNTEAFF. The CDR3 DNA reads TGTGCCAGCAGTTACGACGGGCTGAACACTGAAGCTTTCTTT. The chain uses TRBV12-3 or TRBV12-4 and TRBJ1-1, with D unresolved. This CDR3 region has 14 residues. V lost 4 bases to trimming and J lost 0 bases, with 9 bases between them.

This clonotype was observed a single time. V is TRBV27 and J is TRBJ2-2, with D tentatively TRBD2 (5 bases). The CDR3 has 17 residues. In germline, CDR1 is MNHEY, CDR2 SMNVEV (reference sequence). V gave up 3 bases and J gave up 3 bases, with 17 bases separating them. CDR3 in DNA: TGTGCCAGCAGTTTGGTAATCCGGACTCGGGACACCGGGGAGCTGTTTTTT. Translating it yields CASSLVIRTRDTGELFF.

This chain uses TRBV5-1 with TRBJ2-1; D may be TRBD2 (6 bases). V dropped 2 bases and J dropped 9 bases, with 15 bases sitting between them. The CDR3 covers 14 residues. Per germline, CDR1 SGHRS and CDR2 YFSETQ. This CDR3 is CASSFEGSGGEQFF. DNA for the CDR3: TGCGCCAGCAGCTTTGAAGGGTCCGGGGGTGAGCAGTTCTTC.

The rearrangement uses TRBV5-1 and TRBJ2-5; D unclear. The CDR3 is made up of 13 amino acids. The germline CDR1 and CDR2 sequences are SGHRS and YFSETQ. V lost 4 bases, J lost 2 bases, and 9 bases lay in between. CDR3 bases: TGCGCCAGCAGCACTGACACTCAAGAGACCCAGTACTTC. The encoded protein is CASSTDTQETQYF.

The chain is built from TRBV6-5 and TRBJ2-5, with TRBD2 as a possible D gene (6 bases). Germline V gene lookup returns CDR1 MNHEY and CDR2 SVGAGI. The CDR3 has 15 residues. V lost 4 bases, J lost 3 bases, and 15 bases lay in between. The CDR3 region is CASSSFGGNKETQYF. The CDR3 coding sequence is TGTGCCAGCAGTTCATTTGGGGGGAACAAAGAGACCCAGTACTTC.

This CDR3 is CASSMRLEETQYF. As DNA, the CDR3 is TGTGCCAGCAGCATGAGACTAGAAGAGACCCAGTACTTC. The V and J genes are TRBV7-2 and TRBJ2-5; D is possibly TRBD2 (6 bases). The CDR3 sequence is 13 residues long. From germline, CDR1 is SGHTA and CDR2 FQGNSA. Trimming cost V 5 bases and J 3 bases, with 10 bases left between them.

The chain has TRBV5-6 and TRBJ2-2; 9 nucleotides align to TRBD1. This CDR3 contains 16 residues. The J segment lost 6 bases and the V segment lost 6 bases, leaving 12 bases of the junction unmatched. Germline loops: CDR1 SGHDT, CDR2 YYEEEE. The chain's CDR3 is CASNMVQGAFSGELFF. Here the CDR3 DNA reads TGTGCCAGCAACATGGTACAGGGGGCGTTTTCCGGGGAGCTGTTTTTT.

The chain recombines TRBV12-3 or TRBV12-4 with TRBJ2-7; 12 nucleotides match TRBD2. This CDR3 comprises 14 residues. Trimming cost V 7 bases and J 2 bases; bases outside gene matches: 3. DNA for the CDR3: TGTGCCAGCACTAGCGGGAGGGGGCCCTACGAGCAGTACTTC. As protein: CASTSGRGPYEQYF.

The CDR3 protein is CASKTGLAGATDTQYF. DNA for the CDR3: TGCGCCAGCAAAACCGGACTAGCGGGAGCAACAGATACGCAGTATTTT. V and J are TRBV4-1 and TRBJ2-3; 13 bases line up with TRBD2. J lost 3 bases, V lost 7 bases, and 7 bases had no gene match. This CDR3 has 16 amino acids. Germline V gives CDR1 MGHRA, CDR2 YSYEKL.

V and J are TRBV5-1 and TRBJ2-7; a weak D match, TRBD2 (5 bases). This CDR3 has 15 residues. V gave up 4 bases and J gave up 2 bases, with 16 bases separating them. The germline V gene encodes CDR1 SGHRS and CDR2 YFSETQ. This CDR3 reads CASSPEVAVPYEQYF. The CDR3 DNA sequence: TGCGCCAGCAGCCCGGAGGTGGCGGTGCCCTACGAGCAGTACTTC.

The rearrangement joins TRBV2 to TRBJ2-3; 7 bases line up with TRBD2. Germline CDR1 SNHLY, CDR2 FYNNEI. The CDR3 has 15 amino acids. V lost 0 bases and J lost 5; bases outside the gene matches: 5. Here the CDR3 reads CASSEANRGGDTQYF. The DNA of the CDR3 is TGTGCCAGCAGTGAAGCGAACCGCGGGGGAGATACGCAGTATTTT.

The chain couples TRBV7-8 to TRBJ2-7; D possibly corresponds to TRBD1 (6 bases). V was pared by 1 base and J by 4 bases, with 11 bases between. The CDR3 spans 14 residues. Germline CDR1 SGHVS, CDR2 FQNEAQ. In DNA form, the CDR3 reads TGTGCCAGCAGCTTAGGCAGGGGAGCTTACGAGCAGTACTTC. It translates to CASSLGRGAYEQYF.

The genes are TRBV4-1 and TRBJ2-7; TRBD2 might be the D (6 bases). Germline V lookup: CDR1 MGHRA, CDR2 YSYEKL. Trimming left V 1 base short and J 2 bases short, with 15 bases between. The CDR3 covers 16 residues. The CDR3 protein is CASSQASSEAPYEQYF. The CDR3 nucleotides are TGCGCCAGCAGCCAAGCGTCTAGCGAAGCACCCTACGAGCAGTACTTC.

The chain has TRBV7-2 and TRBJ2-7; 7 bases map to TRBD1. The CDR3 sequence is 14 residues long. The V and J ends lost 2 bases and 6 bases, in that order; junction bases with no gene match: 7. Germline V CDR1 and CDR2: SGHTA, FQGNSA. In DNA form, the CDR3 reads TGTGCCAGCAGCTTAACACAGGGGCTAGGCGAGCAGTACTTC. This codes for CASSLTQGLGEQYF. Using reference TRBV7-2 and TRBJ2-7 for the parts outside the CDR3, the full variable domain is GAGVSQSPSNKVTEKGKDVELRCDPISGHTALYWYRQSLGQGLEFLIYFQGNSAPDKSGLPSDRFSAERTGGSVSTLTIQRTQQEDSAVYLCASSLTQGLGEQYFGPGTRLTVT.

This sequence joins TRBV9 and TRBJ2-1; 8 bases align to TRBD2. Germline-derived CDR1 and CDR2 are SGDLS and YYNGEE. V shed 4 bases, J shed 12 bases, and the junction held 6 bases outside the gene matches. The CDR3 has 12 amino acids. Here the CDR3 reads CASSLDSGGQFF. In nucleotides, the CDR3 is TGTGCCAGCAGCTTGGACAGCGGGGGGCAGTTCTTC.